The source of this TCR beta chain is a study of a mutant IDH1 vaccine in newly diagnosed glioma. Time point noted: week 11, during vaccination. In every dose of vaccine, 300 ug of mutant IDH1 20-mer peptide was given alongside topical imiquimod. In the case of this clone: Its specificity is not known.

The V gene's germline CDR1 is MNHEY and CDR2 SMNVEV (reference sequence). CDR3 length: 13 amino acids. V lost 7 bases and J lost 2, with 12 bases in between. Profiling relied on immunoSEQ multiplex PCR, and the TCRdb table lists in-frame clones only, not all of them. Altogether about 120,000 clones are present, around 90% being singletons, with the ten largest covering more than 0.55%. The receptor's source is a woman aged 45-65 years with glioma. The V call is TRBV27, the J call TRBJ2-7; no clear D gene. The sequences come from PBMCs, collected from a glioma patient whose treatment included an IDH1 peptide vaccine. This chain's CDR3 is CASKALTTYEQYF. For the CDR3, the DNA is TGTGCCAGCAAGGCCCTAACTACCTACGAGCAGTACTTC.